This TCR beta chain was obtained from a study of identical twins. Trimming removed 7 bases from V and 0 bases from J, with 9 bases in between. This CDR3 contains 13 residues. Germline V lookup: CDR1 DFQATT, CDR2 SNEGSKA (reference sequence). This clonotype was recorded a few times. Via MiXCR, TCRdb re-called the 5' RACE reads, giving one row per CDR3 protein. The sample contains around 690,000 distinct CDR3 sequences, about 20% of which appear only once. This sample was shared with a second study, whose subject was T cells expressing NK-cell markers.

The sequence was obtained from a woman younger than 35 in good health. This chain links TRBV20-1 with TRBJ2-2, with a possible D match to TRBD2 (6 bases). The sequenced sample consisted of PBMCs. This chain's CDR3 is CSGLAPNTGELFF. CDR3 sequence (DNA): TGCAGTGGCCTAGCGCCGAACACCGGGGAGCTGTTTTTT.